These 14 T cell receptor beta chains originate from one sample sequenced in a study of cytomegalovirus exposure and HLA in healthy donors. Primers: 60 Vbeta forward and 13 Jbeta reverse. Sequencing was performed with immunoSEQ multiplex PCR; in TCRdb, only in-frame clones are kept and a portion is missing. The sample contains just over 150,000 clones, approximately 78% of which appear only once. Sequenced material: PBMCs. The receptors originated from a woman aged 40 to 50 in good health and CMV-seronegative.

The gene calls are TRBV5-1 and TRBJ2-2; D call uncertain. This CDR3 has 17 amino acids. Germline V gives CDR1 SGHRS, CDR2 YFSETQ. The germline V and J ends were trimmed by 0 bases and 0 bases, with 12 bases remaining between them. CDR3 nucleotides: TGCGCCAGCAGCTTGGCGGTTGTTAGCTCGAACACCGGGGAGCTGTTTTTT. It encodes CASSLAVVSSNTGELFF.

The chain couples TRBV19 to TRBJ1-1; D remains ambiguous. The germline V gene has CDR1 LNHDA and CDR2 SQIVND (reference sequence). The V end lost 3 bases, the J end lost 3 bases, and 14 bases lay between the germline ends. This CDR3 contains 15 residues. The CDR3 nucleotides read TGTGCCAGTAGTATCCCCCGCCGCGGGGACACTGAAGCTTTCTTT. This translates into CASSIPRRGDTEAFF.

The table lists this clone with a count of one. J is TRBJ2-3 and V is TRBV2, with D unresolved. The germline V and J ends were trimmed by 5 bases and 6 bases, with 6 bases remaining between them. The CDR3 is made up of 11 amino acids. CDR1 is SNHLY and CDR2 is FYNNEI in the germline V gene. The DNA for the CDR3 is TGTGCCAGCAGTCGGGTGGATACGCAGTATTTT. Protein product: CASSRVDTQYF.

A few counts support this clone. This sequence joins TRBV27 and TRBJ2-1, with TRBD2 matching 11 bases. The V segment lost 4 bases and the J segment 2 bases; nucleotides outside the gene matches: 7. The germline V gene has CDR1 MNHEY and CDR2 SMNVEV (reference sequence). This CDR3 is 17 amino acids long. In nucleotides, the CDR3 is TGTGCCAGCAGTTCCCCAACTAGCGGGGGACCCTACAATGAGCAGTTCTTC. This gives the protein CASSSPTSGGPYNEQFF.

This chain links TRBV18 with TRBJ2-5, with D possibly matching TRBD1 (6 bases). Germline V lookup: CDR1 KGHSH, CDR2 LQKENI. The CDR3 loop spans 15 amino acids. The ends were cut back, 2 bases at V and 0 bases at J, with 10 bases in the middle. The CDR3 DNA follows: TGTGCCAGCTCACCATACGGACAGAACCAAGAGACCCAGTACTTC. Encoded protein: CASSPYGQNQETQYF.

The J gene is TRBJ2-1, the V gene TRBV28; TRBD2 agrees at 10 bases. Per the germline V gene, CDR1 is MDHEN and CDR2 is SYDVKM. The CDR3 consists of 16 residues. With 1 base clipped from V and 4 bases from J, the junction kept 4 bases outside the gene matches. The CDR3 DNA is TGTGCCAGCAGTTTATACAGCGGGGGGGCGTACAATGAGCAGTTCTTC. It codes for CASSLYSGGAYNEQFF. Full variable domain (missing parts from reference TRBV28 and TRBJ2-1): DVKVTQSSRYLVKRTGEKVFLECVQDMDHENMFWYRQDPGLGLRLIYFSYDVKMKEKGDIPEGYSVSREKKERFSLILESASTNQTSMYLCASSLYSGGAYNEQFFGPGTRLTVL.

A few counts support this clone. This chain links TRBV15 with TRBJ1-1; D gene unclear. This CDR3 comprises 16 residues. Trimming cost V 1 base and J 0 bases, with 12 bases left between them. Germline V gene lookup returns CDR1 LNHNV and CDR2 YYDKDF (reference sequence). DNA for the CDR3: TGTGCCACCAGCAGAGGAGCGCCATCCCTGAACACTGAAGCTTTCTTT. It codes for CATSRGAPSLNTEAFF.

J is TRBJ1-6 and V is TRBV19; 9 bases fit TRBD1. This CDR3 spans 16 amino acids. V lost 6 bases, J lost 7 bases, and 10 bases stayed unmatched. From germline, CDR1 is LNHDA and CDR2 SQIVND (reference sequence). The CDR3 nucleotides read TGTGCCAGTAGCTCCTCAATCGGACAGGGGAATTCACCCCTCCACTTT. As protein: CASSSSIGQGNSPLHF.

The CDR3 spells CASSQGKNREENQPQHF. The CDR3 DNA reads TGTGCCAGCAGCCAAGGGAAAAACAGGGAAGAAAATCAGCCCCAGCATTTT. This rearrangement joins TRBV4-2 to TRBJ1-5; TRBD1 is a possible D gene (6 bases). CDR1 is LGHNA, CDR2 YNFKEQ, per germline. This CDR3 region has 17 residues. With 1 base removed from V and 4 bases from J, the gap between germline ends came to 17 bases.

The chain couples TRBV11-2 to TRBJ1-1; 7 bases are a match to TRBD1. V trimming: 5 bases; J trimming: 6 bases; junction bases outside the gene matches: 9. The CDR3 runs to 14 residues. Germline V CDR1 and CDR2: SGHAT, FQNNGV. The CDR3 region has the DNA TGTGCCAGCAGCCTAAGACAGGGCCAGGCTGAAGCTTTCTTT. This encodes CASSLRQGQAEAFF.

The DNA of the CDR3 is TGTGCCAGCAGCTTCGGGTCTGGAAACACCATATATTTT. Its translation: CASSFGSGNTIYF. The chain couples TRBV11-2 to TRBJ1-3; unclear D gene. The CDR3 is 13 residues long. V dropped 3 bases and J dropped 1 base, with 4 bases sitting between them. Germline V gives CDR1 SGHAT, CDR2 FQNNGV. Based on the CDR3 plus reference TRBV11-2 and TRBJ1-3, the full variable domain is EAGVAQSPRYKIIEKRQSVAFWCNPISGHATLYWYQQILGQGPKLLIQFQNNGVVDDSQLPKDRFSAERLKGVDSTLKIQPAKLEDSAVYLCASSFGSGNTIYFGEGSWLTVV.

The chain couples TRBV19 to TRBJ2-3; a possible D gene is TRBD1 (6 bases). Germline CDR1 LNHDA, CDR2 SQIVND (reference sequence). This CDR3 is 14 amino acids long. The germline V and J ends were trimmed by 8 bases and 8 bases, with 20 bases remaining between them. CDR3 DNA sequence: TGTGCCAGTGAGGACAGCCCAAGTCTGGGTACGCAGTATTTT. This sequence encodes CASEDSPSLGTQYF.

This clone was picked up a small number of times. The chain has TRBV5-1 and TRBJ2-7, with 7 bases matching TRBD1. The V segment lost 3 bases and the J segment 1 base; nucleotides outside the gene matches: 1. The V gene's germline CDR1 is SGHRS and CDR2 YFSETQ. The CDR3 loop spans 13 amino acids. DNA for the CDR3: TGCGCCAGCAGCTGGGACAGATCCTACGAGCAGTACTTC. Its translation: CASSWDRSYEQYF.

This rearrangement joins TRBV6-5 to TRBJ2-1, with 13 positions matching TRBD2. Germline-derived CDR1 and CDR2 are MNHEY and SVGAGI. Trimming cost V 7 bases and J 9 bases; bases outside gene matches: 9. The CDR3 runs 15 residues. CDR3 sequence (DNA): TGTGCCAGCACTAAACTAGCGGGGGGGGGCAGTGAGCAGTTCTTC. It is translated as CASTKLAGGGSEQFF.